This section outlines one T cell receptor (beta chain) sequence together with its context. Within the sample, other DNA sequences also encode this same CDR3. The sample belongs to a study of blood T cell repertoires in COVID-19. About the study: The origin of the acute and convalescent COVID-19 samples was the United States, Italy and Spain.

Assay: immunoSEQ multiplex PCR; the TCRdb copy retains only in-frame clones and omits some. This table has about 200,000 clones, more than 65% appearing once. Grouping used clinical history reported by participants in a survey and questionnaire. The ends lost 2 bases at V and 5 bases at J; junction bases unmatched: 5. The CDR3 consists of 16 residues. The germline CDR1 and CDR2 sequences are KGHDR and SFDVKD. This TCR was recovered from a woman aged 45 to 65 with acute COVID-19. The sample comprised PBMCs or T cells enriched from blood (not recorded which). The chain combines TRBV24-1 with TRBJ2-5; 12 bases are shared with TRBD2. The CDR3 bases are TGTGCCACCAGTGATTATCTAGCGGGGGGGCGGGAGACCCAGTACTTC. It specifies CATSDYLAGGRETQYF.